The rows below give T cell receptor beta chains drawn from one sample of a study of T-cell memory formation after mild COVID-19. TCRdb fed the 5' RACE reads into MiXCR, producing one record per CDR3 protein. The data show around 340,000 distinct CDR3 sequences, about 15% seen once. Sequences were obtained from PBMCs or a T cell subset sorted from them (not recorded which). These receptor sequences come from a man between 18 and 35 years old who had mild COVID-19 (a few samples of this study predate the infection). Cell type and time point are not known. Each CDR3 is given with its conserved first and last residue. A D gene is named only where the DNA matches it firmly. For some rows the clone size is stated as once, few or many, or as a class when expanded; others skip it.

V gene	J gene	clone size	D gene	CDR3 protein	CDR3 DNA
TRBV6-5	TRBJ2-1	.	.	CASSLAREQFF	TGTGCCAGCAGTCTTGCCCGTGAGCAGTTCTTC
TRBV5-1	TRBJ2-1	few	.	CASSFLGGRDEQFF	TGCGCCAGCAGCTTTTTGGGGGGGCGCGATGAGCAGTTCTTC
TRBV4-1	TRBJ2-1	few	.	CASSQVEGEQFF	TGCGCCAGCAGCCAAGTAGAGGGTGAGCAGTTCTTC
TRBV19	TRBJ2-1	.	TRBD1	CASRRQGAYEQFF	TGTGCCAGTAGGCGACAGGGGGCCTATGAGCAGTTCTTC
TRBV20-1	TRBJ2-5	few	.	CSARAGGGRAVETQYF	TGCAGTGCTAGAGCCGGAGGCGGGCGAGCGGTTGAGACCCAGTACTTC
TRBV6-2/TRBV6-3	TRBJ2-7	.	TRBD2	CASRPGGIYEQYF	TGTGCCAGCAGGCCCGGGGGGATCTACGAGCAGTACTTC
TRBV20-1	TRBJ1-2	.	TRBD1	CSAQGAYGYTF	TGCAGTGCCCAGGGGGCCTATGGCTACACCTTC
TRBV7-2	TRBJ1-6	.	.	CASSYAGRYNSPLHF	TGTGCCAGCAGCTACGCCGGGCGCTATAATTCACCCCTCCACTTT
TRBV5-1	TRBJ2-3	few	TRBD1	CASSDPGQGTDTQYF	TGCGCCAGCAGCGACCCAGGACAGGGCACAGATACGCAGTATTTT
TRBV2	TRBJ1-3	.	.	CASSDITTGNTIYF	TGTGCCAGCAGTGATATAACAACTGGAAACACCATATATTTT
TRBV28	TRBJ2-7	.	.	CASSLGTRHEQYF	TGTGCCAGCAGTCTGGGGACCCGCCACGAGCAGTACTTC
TRBV15	TRBJ2-1	few	.	CATSRPMGGASEQFF	TGTGCCACCAGCAGACCGATGGGGGGGGCCAGTGAGCAGTTCTTC
TRBV5-1	TRBJ2-3	few	.	CASGYTDTQYF	TGCGCCAGCGGATACACAGATACGCAGTATTTT
TRBV7-9	TRBJ2-6	.	.	CASRRTRQGSPGANVLTF	TGTGCCAGCAGGCGGACGCGCCAGGGTTCCCCTGGGGCCAACGTCCTGACTTTC
TRBV5-1	TRBJ2-6	many	.	CASTESSGANVLTF	TGCGCCAGCACCGAATCCTCTGGGGCCAACGTCCTGACTTTC
TRBV29-1	TRBJ2-1	few	.	CSVVGNEQFF	TGCAGCGTTGTAGGCAATGAGCAGTTCTTC
TRBV29-1	TRBJ2-1	.	.	CSVEYNRVREQFF	TGCAGCGTTGAGTACAACAGGGTACGGGAGCAGTTCTTC
TRBV20-1	TRBJ1-6	.	TRBD1	CSATEQGFISPLHF	TGCAGTGCAACCGAACAGGGGTTTATTTCACCCCTCCACTTT
TRBV2	TRBJ2-3	many	TRBD2	CASIPGGPDTQYF	TGTGCCAGCATTCCGGGGGGGCCAGATACGCAGTATTTT
TRBV9	TRBJ2-2	few	.	CASSVDQGGNTGELFF	TGTGCCAGCAGCGTAGATCAGGGGGGGAACACCGGGGAGCTGTTTTTT
TRBV7-9	TRBJ2-7	.	TRBD1	CASTRTGRIYEQYF	TGTGCCAGCACCCGGACAGGAAGAATCTACGAGCAGTACTTC
TRBV7-2	TRBJ2-3	few	.	CASRSGYHTDTQYF	TGTGCCAGCAGGTCCGGGTACCACACAGATACGCAGTATTTT
TRBV15	TRBJ2-1	.	.	CATSSDRKGQFF	TGTGCCACCAGCTCCGACAGGAAAGGGCAGTTCTTC
TRBV5-1	TRBJ2-5	.	TRBD2	CASSLLLAGGSQETQYF	TGCGCCAGCAGCTTGTTGCTAGCGGGGGGTAGCCAAGAGACCCAGTACTTC
TRBV7-3	TRBJ1-1	.	TRBD1	CASSPMTGRGTEAFF	TGTGCCAGCAGCCCTATGACAGGGAGAGGCACTGAAGCTTTCTTT
TRBV7-6	TRBJ2-3	many	TRBD1	CASSASSPWTGMVSRLGNTQYF	TGTGCCAGCAGCGCATCTTCCCCCTGGACAGGGATGGTGTCGAGGTTGGGCAATACGCAGTATTTT
TRBV20-1	TRBJ1-1	.	.	CSAISMNTEAFF	TGCAGTGCAATCAGCATGAACACTGAAGCTTTCTTT
TRBV4-1	TRBJ1-1	few	.	CASSQASRTEAFF	TGCGCCAGCAGCCAAGCCTCGAGGACTGAAGCTTTCTTT
TRBV6-5	TRBJ1-3	.	.	CASSPNAGNTIYF	TGTGCCAGCAGTCCAAACGCTGGAAACACCATATATTTT
TRBV29-1	TRBJ1-2	.	.	CSVEVGAYGYTF	TGCAGCGTGGAGGTGGGGGCCTATGGCTACACCTTC
TRBV5-1	TRBJ2-7	many	TRBD2	CASSAGGTSRYEQYF	TGCGCCAGCAGCGCCGGCGGGACTAGCCGCTACGAGCAGTACTTC
TRBV5-1	TRBJ1-4	.	.	CASSLGVGQGNEKLFF	TGCGCCAGCAGCTTGGGAGTAGGGCAGGGTAACGAAAAACTGTTTTTT
TRBV15	TRBJ1-1	once	.	CATSERQSTEAFF	TGTGCCACCAGCGAAAGACAGTCCACTGAAGCTTTCTTT
TRBV5-1	TRBJ2-3	few	.	CASSFRGPNTDTQYF	TGCGCCAGCAGCTTTCGCGGGCCTAACACAGATACGCAGTATTTT
TRBV9	TRBJ2-5	few	.	CASSDPSRTTGSQETQYF	TGTGCCAGCAGCGATCCCTCCCGGACCACAGGGTCCCAAGAGACCCAGTACTTC
TRBV5-8	TRBJ2-5	many	.	CASSRHLGETQYF	TGTGCCAGCAGCCGACACCTGGGGGAGACCCAGTACTTC
TRBV20-1	TRBJ1-2	.	TRBD1	CSARRGRYGYTF	TGCAGTGCTAGAAGGGGGCGGTATGGCTACACCTTC
TRBV5-1	TRBJ1-4	few	TRBD1	CASSDDRGTNEKLFF	TGCGCCAGCAGTGACGACAGGGGAACTAATGAAAAACTGTTTTTT
TRBV10-3	TRBJ2-7	few	.	CAISVGQLSYEQYF	TGTGCCATCAGTGTGGGGCAGCTCTCCTACGAGCAGTACTTC
TRBV27	TRBJ2-1	.	.	CASGSLGGFNNEQFF	TGTGCCAGCGGCAGTCTAGGGGGATTTAACAATGAGCAGTTCTTC
TRBV20-1	TRBJ2-5	.	.	CSARREGLGKTQYF	TGCAGTGCTAGACGGGAAGGGCTGGGGAAGACCCAGTACTTC
TRBV11-2	TRBJ2-5	few	.	CASSLVRGPQETQYF	TGTGCCAGCAGCTTAGTACGGGGCCCTCAAGAGACCCAGTACTTC
TRBV7-9	TRBJ2-5	once	.	CASSLARGADETQYF	TGTGCCAGCAGCTTAGCGCGCGGGGCGGACGAGACCCAGTACTTC
TRBV2	TRBJ2-7	.	.	CASSEPVGAVIEQYF	TGTGCCAGCAGTGAACCCGTGGGGGCCGTCATCGAGCAGTACTTC
TRBV6-5	TRBJ1-2	many	.	CASSLGGGPYGYTF	TGTGCCAGCAGTTTGGGGGGAGGGCCGTATGGCTACACCTTC
TRBV6-1	TRBJ1-2	.	.	CASRGPDYTF	TGTGCCAGCAGAGGACCCGACTACACCTTC
TRBV18	TRBJ2-7	many	.	CASSPDSSYEQYF	TGTGCCAGCTCACCAGACAGCTCCTACGAGCAGTACTTC
TRBV4-3	TRBJ1-6	.	.	CASSQEGKGWSPLHF	TGCGCCAGCAGCCAAGAAGGGAAAGGGTGGTCACCCCTCCACTTT
TRBV7-9	TRBJ1-2	.	.	CASSRLKGELDYGYTF	TGTGCCAGCAGCAGACTGAAAGGGGAGTTAGACTATGGCTACACCTTC